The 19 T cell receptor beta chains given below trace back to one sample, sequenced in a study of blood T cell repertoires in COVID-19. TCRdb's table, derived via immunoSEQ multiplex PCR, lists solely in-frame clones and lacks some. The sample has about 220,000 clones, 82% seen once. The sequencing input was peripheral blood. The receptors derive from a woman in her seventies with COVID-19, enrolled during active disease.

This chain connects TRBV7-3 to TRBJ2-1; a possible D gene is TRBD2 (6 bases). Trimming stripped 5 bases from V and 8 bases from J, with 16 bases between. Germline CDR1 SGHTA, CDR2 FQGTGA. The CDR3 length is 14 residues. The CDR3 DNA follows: TGTGCCAGCAGCCAGGAGGGGCGGGTCGATGAGCAGTTCTTC. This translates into CASSQEGRVDEQFF.

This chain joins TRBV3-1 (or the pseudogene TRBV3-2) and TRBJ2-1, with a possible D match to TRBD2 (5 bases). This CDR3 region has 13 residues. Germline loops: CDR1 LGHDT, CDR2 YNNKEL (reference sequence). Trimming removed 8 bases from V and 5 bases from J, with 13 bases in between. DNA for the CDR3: TGTGCCAGCGGGAGACTACAAAACAATGAGCAGTTCTTC. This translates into CASGRLQNNEQFF.

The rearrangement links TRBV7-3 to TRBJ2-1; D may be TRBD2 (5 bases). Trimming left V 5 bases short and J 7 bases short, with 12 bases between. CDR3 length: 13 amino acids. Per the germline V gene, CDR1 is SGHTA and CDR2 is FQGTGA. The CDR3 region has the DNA TGTGCCAGCAGCCGGACTGGTGAAAATGAGCAGTTCTTC. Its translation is CASSRTGENEQFF. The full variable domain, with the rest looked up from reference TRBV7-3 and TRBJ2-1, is GAGVSQTPSNKVTEKGKYVELRCDPISGHTALYWYRQSLGQGPEFLIYFQGTGAADDSGLPNDRFFAVRPEGSVSTLKIQRTERGDSAVYLCASSRTGENEQFFGPGTRLTVL.

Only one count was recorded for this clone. The DNA of the CDR3 is TGTGCCAGCAGGATAGGACAGCACTATGGCTACACCTTC. Translated: CASRIGQHYGYTF. This chain uses TRBV28 with TRBJ1-2; a weak D match, TRBD1 (6 bases). Germline CDR1 is MDHEN and CDR2 is SYDVKM. Trimming cost V 6 bases and J 3 bases, with 11 bases left between them. This CDR3 has 13 amino acids.

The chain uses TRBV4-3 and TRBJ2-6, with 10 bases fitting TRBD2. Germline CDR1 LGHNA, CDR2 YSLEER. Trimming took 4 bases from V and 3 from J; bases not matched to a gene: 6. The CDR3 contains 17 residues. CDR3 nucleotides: TGCGCCAGCAGCCCAGACCTAGCGGGAGTTGGGGCCAACGTCCTGACTTTC. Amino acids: CASSPDLAGVGANVLTF.

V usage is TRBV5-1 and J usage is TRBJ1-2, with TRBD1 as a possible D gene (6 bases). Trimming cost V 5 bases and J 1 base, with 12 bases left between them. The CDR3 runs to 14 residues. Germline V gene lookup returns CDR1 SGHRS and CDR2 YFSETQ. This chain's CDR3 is CASSQSGDNYGYTF. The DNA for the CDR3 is TGCGCCAGCAGTCAGTCAGGGGATAACTATGGCTACACCTTC.

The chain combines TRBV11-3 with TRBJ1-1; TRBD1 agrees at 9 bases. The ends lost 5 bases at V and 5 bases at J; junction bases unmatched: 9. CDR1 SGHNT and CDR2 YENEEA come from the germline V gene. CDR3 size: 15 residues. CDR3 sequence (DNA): TGTGCCAGCAGCGGACCGGGACAGGGTAAAACTGAAGCTTTCTTT. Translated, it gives CASSGPGQGKTEAFF.

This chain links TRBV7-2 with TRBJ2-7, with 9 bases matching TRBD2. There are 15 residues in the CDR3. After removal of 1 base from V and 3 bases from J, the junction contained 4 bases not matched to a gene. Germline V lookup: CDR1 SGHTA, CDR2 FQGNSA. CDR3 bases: TGTGCCAGCAGCTTAGACGCTAGCGGGAACTACGAGCAGTACTTC. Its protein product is CASSLDASGNYEQYF.

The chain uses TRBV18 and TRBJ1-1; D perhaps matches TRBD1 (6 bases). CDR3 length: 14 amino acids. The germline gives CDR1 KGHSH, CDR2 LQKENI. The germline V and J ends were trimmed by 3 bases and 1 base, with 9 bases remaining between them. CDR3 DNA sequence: TGTGCCAGCTCACCGGACAGTTCGAACACTGAAGCTTTCTTT. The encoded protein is CASSPDSSNTEAFF.

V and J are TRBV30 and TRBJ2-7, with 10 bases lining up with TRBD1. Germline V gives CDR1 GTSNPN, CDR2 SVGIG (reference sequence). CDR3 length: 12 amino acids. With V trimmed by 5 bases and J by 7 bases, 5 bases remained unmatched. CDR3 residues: CAWDRGLGEQYF. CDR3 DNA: TGTGCCTGGGACAGGGGGCTAGGTGAGCAGTACTTC.

In nucleotides, the CDR3 is TGCGCCAGCAGCTTGGCGGCACTAGCGGGAGTAGCCGAGCAGTACTTC. Its translation is CASSLAALAGVAEQYF. V and J are TRBV5-1 and TRBJ2-7; 11 bases align to TRBD2. The CDR3 is made up of 16 amino acids. Germline V CDR1 and CDR2: SGHRS, YFSETQ. V lost 0 bases and J lost 6; bases outside the gene matches: 8.

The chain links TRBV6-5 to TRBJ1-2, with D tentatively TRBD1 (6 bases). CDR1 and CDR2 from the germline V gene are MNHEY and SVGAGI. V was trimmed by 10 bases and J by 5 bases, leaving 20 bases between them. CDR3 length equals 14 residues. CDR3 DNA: TGTGCCACCAGAAACCGACAGGAGCATTATGGCTACACCTTC. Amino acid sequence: CATRNRQEHYGYTF.

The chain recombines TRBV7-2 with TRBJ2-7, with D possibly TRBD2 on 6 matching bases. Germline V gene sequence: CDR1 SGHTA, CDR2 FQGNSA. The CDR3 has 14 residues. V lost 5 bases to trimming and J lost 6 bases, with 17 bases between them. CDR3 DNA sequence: TGTGCCAGCAGCCTACTAGCATTCCCCCCCGAGCAGTACTTC. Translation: CASSLLAFPPEQYF.

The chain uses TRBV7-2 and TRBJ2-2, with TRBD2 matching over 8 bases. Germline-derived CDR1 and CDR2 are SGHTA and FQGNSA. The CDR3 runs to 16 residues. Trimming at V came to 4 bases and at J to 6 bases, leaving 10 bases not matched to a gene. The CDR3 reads CASSYYNRGRPGELFF. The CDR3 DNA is TGTGCCAGCAGCTATTATAATCGCGGGAGGCCCGGGGAGCTGTTTTTT.

Here the CDR3 reads CASSMGQGPDTQYF. For the CDR3, the DNA is TGTGCCAGCAGCATGGGACAGGGCCCAGATACGCAGTATTTT. V gene TRBV7-9 combines with J gene TRBJ2-3, with 9 nucleotides matching TRBD1. The CDR3 consists of 14 residues. With V trimmed by 5 bases and J by 4 bases, 4 bases remained unmatched. Germline lookup yields CDR1 SEHNR and CDR2 FQNEAQ (reference sequence).

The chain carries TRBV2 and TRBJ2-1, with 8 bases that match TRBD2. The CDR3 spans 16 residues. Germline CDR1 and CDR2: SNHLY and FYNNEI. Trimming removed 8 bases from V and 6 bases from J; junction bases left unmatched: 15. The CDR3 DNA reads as TGTGCCAGCCGTACTAGCGGCACGCGCCTTCCCAATGAGCAGTTCTTC. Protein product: CASRTSGTRLPNEQFF.

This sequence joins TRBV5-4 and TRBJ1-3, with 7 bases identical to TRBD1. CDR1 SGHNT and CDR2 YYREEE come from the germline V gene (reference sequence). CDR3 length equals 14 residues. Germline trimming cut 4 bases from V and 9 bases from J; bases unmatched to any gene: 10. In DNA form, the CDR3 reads TGTGCCAGCAGCAGGGACAGCCTCCAAAGCACCATATATTTT. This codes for CASSRDSLQSTIYF.

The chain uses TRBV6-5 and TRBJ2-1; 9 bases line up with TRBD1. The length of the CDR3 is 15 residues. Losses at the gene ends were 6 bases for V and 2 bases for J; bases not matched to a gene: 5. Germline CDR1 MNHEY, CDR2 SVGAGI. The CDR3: CASRPRQGAYNEQFF. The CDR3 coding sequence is TGTGCCAGCAGACCCCGACAGGGGGCCTACAATGAGCAGTTCTTC.

The chain's CDR3 is CASSATSGINEQFF. For the CDR3, the DNA is TGTGCCAGCAGCGCCACTAGCGGGATAAATGAGCAGTTCTTC. V and J are TRBV5-4 and TRBJ2-1; 10 bases are shared with TRBD2. V trimming: 4 bases; J trimming: 7 bases; junction bases outside the gene matches: 5. Germline V gene sequence: CDR1 SGHNT, CDR2 YYREEE (reference sequence). The CDR3 consists of 14 residues.